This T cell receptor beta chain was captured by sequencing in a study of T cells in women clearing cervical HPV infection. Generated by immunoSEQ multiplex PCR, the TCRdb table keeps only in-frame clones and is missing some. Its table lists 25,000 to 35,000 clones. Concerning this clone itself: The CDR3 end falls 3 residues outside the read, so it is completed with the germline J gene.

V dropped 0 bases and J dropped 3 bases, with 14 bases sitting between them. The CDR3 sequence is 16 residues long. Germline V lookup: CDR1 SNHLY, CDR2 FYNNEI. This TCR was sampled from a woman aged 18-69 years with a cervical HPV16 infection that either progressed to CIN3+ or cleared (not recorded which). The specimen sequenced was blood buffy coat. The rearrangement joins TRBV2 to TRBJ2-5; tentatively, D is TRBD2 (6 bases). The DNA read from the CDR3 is TGTGCCAGCAGTGAAGCGCCCGCCCGGGGGAAAGAGACC. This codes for CASSEAPARGKET. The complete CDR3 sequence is CASSEAPARGKETQYF.